The 23 T cell receptor beta chains below were found in one sample sequenced in a study of control samples from healthy donors and cancer patients. Some clones are missing from TCRdb's copy, which holds only in-frame ones; the method was immunoSEQ multiplex PCR. The profile covers roughly 86,000 clones, with roughly 91% appearing a single time and about a sixth taken by the ten largest. The sample comprised blood. Receptor source: a man aged 30 to 39 in good health.

The table lists this clone with a count of one. The J gene is TRBJ2-5, the V gene TRBV28; D is possibly TRBD2 (5 bases). The CDR3 is 13 amino acids. CDR1 is MDHEN and CDR2 is SYDVKM in the germline V gene. Deletions cut 6 bases from V and 5 bases from J, with 13 bases between. CDR3 sequence: CASRGGSWETQYF. The CDR3 DNA reads as TGTGCCAGCAGAGGAGGTTCGTGGGAGACCCAGTACTTC.

The gene calls are TRBV4-2 and TRBJ1-2, with 11 bases matching TRBD1. The CDR3 runs to 16 residues. The germline CDR1 and CDR2 sequences are LGHNA and YNFKEQ. V shed 1 base, J shed 2 bases, and the junction held 3 bases outside the gene matches. The CDR3 region has the DNA TGTGCCAGCAGCCAAGGAGGGACAGGGGGGAACTATGGCTACACCTTC. It translates to CASSQGGTGGNYGYTF.

V gene TRBV18 combines with J gene TRBJ1-3; the D is unclear. Between the trimmed V and J ends, which lost 2 bases and 4 bases, there was a span of 3 bases. Germline V gene sequence: CDR1 KGHSH, CDR2 LQKENI. The CDR3 consists of 12 residues. The CDR3 DNA sequence: TGTGCCAGCTCACCATCCGGAAACACCATATATTTT. This codes for CASSPSGNTIYF.

This sequence joins TRBV3-1 (or the pseudogene TRBV3-2) and TRBJ2-2; TRBD1 might be the D (5 bases). V lost 2 bases, J lost 0 bases, and 22 bases lay in between. Per the germline V gene, CDR1 is LGHDT and CDR2 is YNNKEL (reference sequence). This CDR3 is built from 20 residues. CDR3 bases: TGTGCCAGCAGCCAACGGTGGCAAAGTACAGGTTTCACGAACACCGGGGAGCTGTTTTTT. Amino acid sequence: CASSQRWQSTGFTNTGELFF.

V and J are TRBV12-3 or TRBV12-4 and TRBJ1-1; D unresolved. The CDR3 loop spans 12 amino acids. Trimming took off 6 bases at V and 7 bases at J, with 12 bases between the two ends. The CDR3 coding sequence is TGTGCCAGCAGACGGGGTGAGAGTGAAGCTTTCTTT. It codes for CASRRGESEAFF.

This clone was found once. The V and J genes are TRBV7-9 and TRBJ2-5; 8 positions match TRBD1. Per the germline V gene, CDR1 is SEHNR and CDR2 is FQNEAQ (reference sequence). CDR3 length: 15 amino acids. The ends lost 7 bases at V and 5 bases at J; junction bases unmatched: 12. The CDR3 spells CASIRTGWGRETQYF. The DNA of the CDR3 is TGTGCCAGCATCCGGACAGGGTGGGGCCGTGAGACCCAGTACTTC.

The chain couples TRBV5-4 to TRBJ2-5; D may match TRBD1 or TRBD2 (5 bases each). Germline assignment: CDR1 SGHNT and CDR2 YYREEE (reference sequence). V gave up 3 bases and J gave up 7 bases, with 19 bases separating them. The CDR3 runs 15 residues. DNA of the CDR3: TGTGCCAGCAGCTCCTCCGGGACGCCCCTGGGGACCCAGTACTTC. This gives the protein CASSSSGTPLGTQYF.

The chain has TRBV6-1 and TRBJ1-6, with TRBD1 matching 12 bases. V lost 3 bases to trimming and J lost 9 bases; unmatched junction nucleotides: 3. CDR1 and CDR2 (germline): MNHNS, SASEGT. The CDR3 loop spans 15 amino acids. Here the CDR3 DNA reads TGTGCCAGCAGTGAGGGGACAGGGGGCCGTTCACCCCTCCACTTT. Translating it yields CASSEGTGGRSPLHF.

The chain links TRBV7-9 to TRBJ1-2, with 7 bases identical to TRBD1. Germline assignment: CDR1 SEHNR and CDR2 FQNEAQ (reference sequence). Unmatched junction bases numbered 14, after V lost 2 bases and J lost 8 bases. The CDR3 extends over 16 amino acids. The CDR3 nucleotides are TGTGCCAGCAGCTTAACTATGACAGGGACCCCGGGGGGCTACACCTTC. As protein: CASSLTMTGTPGGYTF.

This clone was observed a single time. This chain joins TRBV28 and TRBJ2-5; the D gene is possibly TRBD2 (5 bases). Germline values: CDR1 MDHEN, CDR2 SYDVKM. V lost 4 bases, J lost 5 bases, and 14 bases lay in between. The CDR3 consists of 14 residues. Here the CDR3 DNA reads TGTGCCAGCAGTTCTCTACCTTCGGGGGAGACCCAGTACTTC. Encoded protein: CASSSLPSGETQYF.

The V and J genes are TRBV25-1 and TRBJ2-1; 10 bases align to TRBD2. Germline CDR1 reads MGHDK; CDR2 reads SYGVNS. The CDR3 is made up of 17 amino acids. The V segment lost 3 bases and the J segment 3 bases; nucleotides outside the gene matches: 8. The CDR3 nucleotides read TGTGCCAGCAGTGACCCTTTTAGCGGGAGGCTCTACAATGAGCAGTTCTTC. It yields the protein CASSDPFSGRLYNEQFF.

The gene calls are TRBV30 and TRBJ2-5; 10 nucleotides agree with TRBD2. Germline values: CDR1 GTSNPN, CDR2 SVGIG (reference sequence). Unmatched junction bases numbered 6, after V lost 1 base and J lost 4 bases. The CDR3 sequence is 15 residues long. CDR3 nucleotides: TGTGCCTGGAGTGCCGGGACTAGCGATAGAGAGACCCAGTACTTC. It translates to CAWSAGTSDRETQYF.

The rearrangement joins TRBV7-3 to TRBJ2-3; D gene unclear. V lost 5 bases to trimming and J lost 1 base, with 10 bases between them. Germline CDR1 and CDR2: SGHTA and FQGTGA. The CDR3 runs to 14 residues. CDR3 loop: CASSIGGGTDTQYF. The CDR3 DNA is TGTGCCAGCAGCATAGGTGGGGGCACAGATACGCAGTATTTT.

This clone was observed a single time. The chain carries TRBV5-4 and TRBJ1-4, with D unresolved. Germline CDR1 is SGHNT and CDR2 is YYREEE (reference sequence). Trimming removed 1 base from V and 6 bases from J, with 13 bases in between. The CDR3 has 15 residues. CDR3 nucleotide sequence: TGTGCCAGCAGCTTGAGGTCCCTAGAAGATGAAAAACTGTTTTTT. It translates to CASSLRSLEDEKLFF.

The V gene is TRBV4-2, the J gene TRBJ2-3, with unresolved D. CDR3 size: 14 residues. Trimming left V 1 base short and J 2 bases short, with 7 bases between. CDR1 and CDR2 (germline): LGHNA, YNFKEQ. The CDR3 DNA follows: TGTGCCAGCAGCCAAGCAGGAGACACAGATACGCAGTATTTT. This sequence encodes CASSQAGDTDTQYF.

The rearrangement links TRBV6-2 or TRBV6-3 to TRBJ1-5; a possible D gene is TRBD1 (6 bases). CDR1 and CDR2 (germline): MNHEY, SVGEGT. The V end lost 4 bases, the J end lost 5 bases, and 15 bases lay between the germline ends. The CDR3 totals 15 residues. CDR3 nucleotide sequence: TGTGCCAGCAGTTCCCACAGGGTGGGGGATCAGCCCCAGCATTTT. Translation: CASSSHRVGDQPQHF.

V usage is TRBV5-1 and J usage is TRBJ1-5; D unresolved. Germline V gene lookup returns CDR1 SGHRS and CDR2 YFSETQ. The CDR3 consists of 15 residues. V lost 0 bases, J lost 0 bases, and 7 bases lay in between. CDR3 sequence: CASSLGDYSNQPQHF. CDR3 DNA: TGCGCCAGCAGCTTGGGGGATTATAGCAATCAGCCCCAGCATTTT.

In DNA form, the CDR3 reads TGTGCCAGCAGCCACAGGACTAGCTGGACCCAGTACTTC. Amino acids: CASSHRTSWTQYF. The chain couples TRBV7-9 to TRBJ2-5, with 8 bases fitting TRBD2. The CDR3 is made up of 13 amino acids. The germline V gene encodes CDR1 SEHNR and CDR2 FQNEAQ (reference sequence). J lost 7 bases, V lost 5 bases, and 6 bases had no gene match.

The chain uses TRBV5-1 and TRBJ2-7; 8 bases agree with TRBD2. Germline CDR1 SGHRS, CDR2 YFSETQ. The CDR3 is 17 residues long. With V trimmed by 4 bases and J by 3 bases, 15 bases remained unmatched. CDR3 loop: CASSKGLDPTIHYEQYF. CDR3 in DNA: TGCGCCAGCAGCAAGGGACTAGATCCCACCATTCACTACGAGCAGTACTTC.

CDR3 nucleotides: TGTGCCAGCAGTTTAGGTGTCAGCTCCTATAATTCACCCCTCCACTTT. It yields the protein CASSLGVSSYNSPLHF. The chain uses TRBV28 and TRBJ1-6; D call uncertain. Germline V gives CDR1 MDHEN, CDR2 SYDVKM. Between the trimmed V and J ends, which lost 2 bases and 0 bases, there was a span of 8 bases. There are 16 residues in the CDR3.

V gene TRBV29-1 combines with J gene TRBJ2-3; no firm D call. V lost 2 bases and J 8 bases, leaving 14 bases between the germline ends. The CDR3 has 13 amino acids. The germline gives CDR1 SQVTM, CDR2 ANQGSEA. The CDR3 is CSVELLLLGTQYF. CDR3 bases: TGCAGCGTTGAACTGCTTCTCTTAGGTACGCAGTATTTT.

V and J are TRBV2 and TRBJ2-1; TRBD2 is a possible D gene (6 bases). Trimming removed 3 bases from V and 4 bases from J, with 13 bases in between. Germline CDR1 reads SNHLY; CDR2 reads FYNNEI. The CDR3 has 15 amino acids. The CDR3 spells CASSEGGPFYNEQFF. The CDR3, as DNA: TGTGCCAGCAGTGAGGGGGGTCCTTTTTACAATGAGCAGTTCTTC.

The chain joins TRBV18 to TRBJ2-4, with D possibly TRBD2 on 5 matching bases. Trimming shortened V by 2 bases and J by 0 bases, and 11 bases separated the two germline ends. The length of the CDR3 is 16 residues. Germline V lookup: CDR1 KGHSH, CDR2 LQKENI. For the CDR3, the DNA is TGTGCCAGCTCACCATACGGGGAACGAGCCAAAAACATTCAGTACTTC. Its translation is CASSPYGERAKNIQYF. Using reference TRBV18 and TRBJ2-4 for the parts outside the CDR3, the full variable domain is NAGVMQNPRHLVRRRGQEARLRCSPMKGHSHVYWYRQLPEEGLKFMVYLQKENIIDESGMPKERFSAEFPKEGPSILRIQQVVRGDSAAYFCASSPYGERAKNIQYFGAGTRLSVL.